These 23 T cell receptor beta chains were sequenced from one sample in a study of T cells in localized non-small cell lung cancer. The protocol was immunoSEQ multiplex PCR, while the TCRdb copy is restricted to in-frame clones and leaves out a portion. The table records about 77,000 clones, approximately 90% of them present only once. The material was peripheral blood, obtained before any cancer treatment. These receptors originate from a woman aged 40-69 years with stage I squamous cell lung carcinoma.

The J gene is TRBJ2-3, the V gene TRBV6-4; TRBD2 matches 14 bases. This CDR3 contains 15 residues. Per germline, CDR1 MRHNA and CDR2 SNTAGT. Trimming cost V 6 bases and J 4 bases; bases outside gene matches: 3. CDR3: CASRGTSGSSDTQYF. CDR3 nucleotide sequence: TGTGCCAGCAGAGGGACTAGCGGGAGCTCAGATACGCAGTATTTT.

V usage is TRBV29-1 and J usage is TRBJ2-3; 8 bases align to TRBD1. Germline V lookup: CDR1 SQVTM, CDR2 ANQGSEA. The trim removed 1 base at V and 1 base at J, leaving 13 bases unmatched. The CDR3 runs to 18 residues. The CDR3 sequence is CSVEGLWTGIPGTDTQYF. CDR3 nucleotide sequence: TGCAGCGTTGAAGGGCTCTGGACAGGGATACCGGGCACAGATACGCAGTATTTT.

V usage is TRBV10-3 and J usage is TRBJ2-3; D is possibly TRBD2 (5 bases). Trimming left V 7 bases short and J 6 bases short, with 20 bases between. The CDR3 contains 15 residues. Germline V CDR1 and CDR2: ENHRY, SYGVKD. In DNA, the CDR3 is TGTGCCATCAAGAATGCGGAGGCCATGAGGGATACGCAGTATTTT. Residues: CAIKNAEAMRDTQYF.

CDR3 DNA: TGTGCCAGCAGTTATGGGCCCCCAAACTATGGCTACACCTTC. It yields the protein CASSYGPPNYGYTF. The genes are TRBV6-5 and TRBJ1-2, with no clear D. This CDR3 region has 14 residues. With 3 bases removed from V and 2 bases from J, the gap between germline ends came to 10 bases. Germline lookup yields CDR1 MNHEY and CDR2 SVGAGI.

This chain connects TRBV2 to TRBJ1-5; D may be TRBD1 (5 bases). The CDR3 runs to 13 residues. Germline V gene data show CDR1 as SNHLY and CDR2 as FYNNEI. V was clipped by 5 bases and J by 7 bases, with 12 bases between them. The CDR3 DNA follows: TGTGCCAGCAGTTTGGAACGGGACCAGCCCCAGCATTTT. Amino acids: CASSLERDQPQHF.

The rearrangement uses TRBV15 and TRBJ2-3; D may be TRBD1 (6 bases). Trimming took off 0 bases at V and 8 bases at J, with 12 bases between the two ends. The CDR3 runs to 14 residues. The germline V gene encodes CDR1 LNHNV and CDR2 YYDKDF (reference sequence). CDR3 protein: CATSRDQGSSTQYF. The DNA of the CDR3 is TGTGCCACCAGCAGAGATCAGGGGTCTTCTACGCAGTATTTT.

The genes are TRBV10-3 and TRBJ1-1; D perhaps matches TRBD1 (6 bases). Deletions cut 4 bases from V and 0 bases from J, with 9 bases between. From germline, CDR1 is ENHRY and CDR2 SYGVKD. The CDR3 sequence is 14 residues long. This chain's CDR3 is CAISAGQLNTEAFF. The CDR3 nucleotides read TGTGCCATCAGTGCCGGACAGTTGAACACTGAAGCTTTCTTT.

This rearrangement joins TRBV7-2 to TRBJ1-2; D may be TRBD1 (6 bases). With 3 bases removed from V and 7 bases from J, the gap between germline ends came to 9 bases. CDR3 size: 12 residues. In germline, CDR1 is SGHTA, CDR2 FQGNSA. In nucleotides, the CDR3 is TGTGCCAGCAGCTTCCGACAGGCTGGCTACACCTTC. Protein product: CASSFRQAGYTF.

This sequence joins TRBV15 and TRBJ1-2; D is possibly TRBD1 (5 bases). The V end was cut by 0 bases, the J end by 10 bases, with 9 bases between. Per germline, CDR1 LNHNV and CDR2 YYDKDF (reference sequence). The CDR3 runs to 12 residues. Written as DNA, the CDR3 is TGTGCCACCAGCAGAGAAGTTGGGACCTACACCTTC. It is translated as CATSREVGTYTF. The whole variable domain, remainder taken from reference TRBV15 and TRBJ1-2, is DAMVIQNPRYQVTQFGKPVTLSCSQTLNHNVMYWYQQKSSQAPKLLFHYYDKDFNNEADTPDNFQSRRPNTSFCFLDIRSPGLGDTAMYLCATSREVGTYTFGSGTRLTVV.

This rearrangement joins TRBV27 to TRBJ2-3, with 13 bases fitting TRBD2. V was clipped by 5 bases and J by 1 base; unmatched bases: 15. This CDR3 is 20 amino acids long. Per the germline V gene, CDR1 is MNHEY and CDR2 is SMNVEV (reference sequence). The CDR3 protein is CASSTRTSGGASYGTDTQYF. In DNA, the CDR3 is TGTGCCAGCAGTACCCGAACTAGCGGGGGGGCCTCCTACGGCACAGATACGCAGTATTTT.

This chain uses TRBV2 with TRBJ1-1; D might be TRBD1 (6 bases). Germline loops: CDR1 SNHLY, CDR2 FYNNEI. V was shortened by 3 bases and J by 7 bases, with 9 bases between the two germline ends. The CDR3 runs 12 residues. In DNA, the CDR3 is TGTGCCAGCAGTGAGACAGGTGGTGAAGCTTTCTTT. Translating it yields CASSETGGEAFF.

This chain uses TRBV5-6 with TRBJ2-1; 7 bases match TRBD2. CDR1 SGHDT and CDR2 YYEEEE come from the germline V gene. The junction had 10 bases not matched to a gene; V was cut back by 4 bases and J by 3 bases. This CDR3 is built from 16 residues. CDR3 nucleotides: TGTGCCAGCAGCCCCTCCTGGGAGGGCGACTACAATGAGCAGTTCTTC. Encoded protein: CASSPSWEGDYNEQFF.

The chain has TRBV20-1 and TRBJ1-1; the D is unclear. Germline loops: CDR1 DFQATT, CDR2 SNEGSKA (reference sequence). CDR3 size: 11 residues. Trimming removed 4 bases from V and 6 bases from J, with 9 bases in between. CDR3 region: CSATSVAEAFF. The CDR3 bases are TGCAGTGCTACATCGGTCGCTGAAGCTTTCTTT.

V is TRBV5-1 and J is TRBJ2-1; TRBD1 aligns across 9 bases. Trimming removed 3 bases from V and 6 bases from J; junction bases left unmatched: 7. Looked up from germline, CDR1 is SGHRS and CDR2 is YFSETQ. The CDR3 is made up of 15 amino acids. This CDR3 is CASSSNRGRSNEQFF. As DNA, the CDR3 is TGCGCCAGCAGCTCAAACAGGGGGCGAAGCAATGAGCAGTTCTTC.

This clone has only one observation. This chain joins TRBV5-1 and TRBJ2-5, with 8 bases aligning to TRBD2. Germline-derived CDR1 and CDR2 are SGHRS and YFSETQ. J lost 3 bases, V lost 0 bases, and 4 bases had no gene match. The CDR3 totals 15 residues. The CDR3 spells CASSLGGSGEETQYF. The CDR3, as DNA: TGCGCCAGCAGCTTGGGGGGTAGCGGGGAAGAGACCCAGTACTTC.

V gene TRBV4-2 combines with J gene TRBJ2-1; 7 bases line up with TRBD2. CDR3 length equals 15 residues. The germline V gene encodes CDR1 LGHNA and CDR2 YNFKEQ. The ends lost 0 bases at V and 3 bases at J; junction bases unmatched: 2. DNA for the CDR3: TGTGCCAGCAGCCAAGAGCGGGGGTACTACAATGAGCAGTTCTTC. The encoded protein is CASSQERGYYNEQFF.

V usage is TRBV4-2 and J usage is TRBJ1-2; the D is unclear. The CDR3 totals 14 residues. Trimming cost V 4 bases and J 2 bases, with 11 bases left between them. Looked up from germline, CDR1 is LGHNA and CDR2 is YNFKEQ. This CDR3 reads CASSLDDGNYGYTF. The CDR3 bases are TGTGCCAGCAGCCTAGATGACGGAAACTATGGCTACACCTTC.

V usage is TRBV7-8 and J usage is TRBJ1-1; D is undetermined. V dropped 3 bases and J dropped 1 base, with 9 bases sitting between them. CDR3 length: 14 residues. Germline V gives CDR1 SGHVS, CDR2 FQNEAQ. The CDR3 spells CASSFLTRNTEAFF. The CDR3 DNA is TGTGCCAGCAGCTTCCTGACTCGGAACACTGAAGCTTTCTTT.

The chain combines TRBV30 with TRBJ1-1, with 11 bases that match TRBD1. This CDR3 is 12 amino acids long. The germline gives CDR1 GTSNPN, CDR2 SVGIG (reference sequence). The trim removed 6 bases at V and 6 bases at J, leaving 3 bases unmatched. The CDR3 DNA reads as TGTGCCTGCCGGACAGGGGGCCCTGAAGCTTTCTTT. Translation: CACRTGGPEAFF.

This clone was detected once. V is TRBV7-2 and J is TRBJ1-2; D possibly corresponds to TRBD1 (5 bases). The germline V gene has CDR1 SGHTA and CDR2 FQGNSA. The ends were cut back, 7 bases at V and 2 bases at J, with 17 bases in the middle. The CDR3 totals 15 residues. CDR3 sequence: CASTRAPGGNYGYTF. Written as DNA, the CDR3 is TGTGCCAGCACCCGCGCGCCGGGGGGAAACTATGGCTACACCTTC.

This clone was observed a single time. The gene calls are TRBV7-2 and TRBJ2-7; 9 nucleotides align to TRBD1. Germline V gene sequence: CDR1 SGHTA, CDR2 FQGNSA. V was clipped by 5 bases and J by 0 bases; unmatched bases: 5. CDR3 length: 15 amino acids. CDR3 in amino acids: CASSLGQGPSYEQYF. The CDR3, as DNA: TGTGCCAGCAGCCTAGGACAGGGGCCCTCCTACGAGCAGTACTTC.

The rearrangement joins TRBV30 to TRBJ2-3, with 7 nucleotides matching TRBD2. The V gene end was trimmed by 2 bases and the J gene end by 5 bases; junction bases not matched to a gene: 7. The length of the CDR3 is 14 residues. Germline values: CDR1 GTSNPN, CDR2 SVGIG (reference sequence). CDR3 amino acids: CAWSQAGVRDTQYF. CDR3 DNA: TGTGCCTGGAGTCAGGCGGGGGTGAGAGATACGCAGTATTTT.

This clone was observed a single time. This rearrangement joins TRBV6-5 to TRBJ2-7, with D perhaps TRBD1 or TRBD2 (5 bases each). V lost 8 bases and J lost 5, with 16 bases in between. The CDR3 is 13 residues long. The V gene's germline CDR1 is MNHEY and CDR2 SVGAGI. The CDR3 bases are TGTGCCAGCCGGCGGGCAGGGAACCACGAGCAGTACTTC. Its protein product is CASRRAGNHEQYF.